This passage covers 29 T cell receptor beta chains from one sample sequenced in a study of cytomegalovirus exposure and HLA in healthy donors. In the PCR, 60 Vbeta and 13 Jbeta primers were used. Clones were read by immunoSEQ multiplex PCR, and TCRdb kept only the in-frame ones, dropping some. In the table there are about 200,000 clones, roughly 80% of which are singletons. Specimen: PBMCs. Receptors originate from a woman in her 30s in good health and CMV-seronegative.

Of note for this clone: At one of its ends the junction is not consistent with the germline gene, which may arise from a read error. This chain joins TRBV7-9 and TRBJ2-2; 9 nucleotides agree with TRBD1. Germline V gives CDR1 SEHNR, CDR2 FQNEAQ (reference sequence). CDR3 length equals 17 residues. The CDR3 sequence is CASSRDREKLNTGELFF. The CDR3 nucleotides read TGTGCCAGCAGCCGGGACAGGGAAAAATTAAACACCGGGGAGTTGTTTTTT.

The chain recombines TRBV5-1 with TRBJ2-1, with D perhaps TRBD2 (5 bases). Germline assignment: CDR1 SGHRS and CDR2 YFSETQ. This CDR3 contains 17 residues. V was pared by 2 bases and J by 2 bases, with 17 bases between. This CDR3 reads CASSFFASEGAYNEQFF. The CDR3 nucleotides read TGCGCCAGCAGCTTCTTCGCGTCCGAGGGCGCCTACAATGAGCAGTTCTTC. Combining the CDR3 with reference TRBV5-1 and TRBJ2-1 gives the whole variable domain KAGVTQTPRYLIKTRGQQVTLSCSPISGHRSVSWYQQTPGQGLQFLFEYFSETQRNKGNFPGRFSGRQFSNSRSEMNVSTLELGDSALYLCASSFFASEGAYNEQFFGPGTRLTVL.

The V and J genes are TRBV15 and TRBJ2-7, with 7 bases aligning to TRBD2. The ends lost 3 bases at V and 4 bases at J; junction bases unmatched: 12. The germline gives CDR1 LNHNV, CDR2 YYDKDF (reference sequence). This CDR3 contains 16 residues. This CDR3 is CATSRLKAGDEYEQYF. CDR3 DNA: TGTGCCACCAGCAGGCTGAAGGCGGGAGATGAGTACGAGCAGTACTTC.

This clone has a single count. CDR3 protein: CASSNSQGGVNSPLHF. CDR3 coding DNA: TGTGCCAGCAGTAACTCACAGGGGGGCGTCAATTCACCCCTCCACTTT. The chain joins TRBV27 to TRBJ1-6; the match to TRBD1 covers 8 bases. Germline CDR1 reads MNHEY; CDR2 reads SMNVEV (reference sequence). This CDR3 comprises 16 residues. V lost 5 bases to trimming and J lost 7 bases; unmatched junction nucleotides: 10.

V is TRBV5-6 and J is TRBJ2-1; 7 positions agree with TRBD2. The CDR3 extends over 17 amino acids. J lost 8 bases, V lost 1 base, and 15 bases had no gene match. Germline loops: CDR1 SGHDT, CDR2 YYEEEE. In DNA, the CDR3 is TGTGCCAGCAGCTTGTCATTTGGGAGGGGAACGAGCGATGAGCAGTTCTTC. It codes for CASSLSFGRGTSDEQFF.

The chain carries TRBV29-1 and TRBJ2-2; tentatively, D is TRBD2 (7 bases). Trimming removed 7 bases from V and 1 base from J, with 16 bases in between. Germline loops: CDR1 SQVTM, CDR2 ANQGSEA. This CDR3 comprises 15 residues. CDR3 region: CSAQRGAGNTGELFF. The CDR3 coding sequence is TGCAGCGCCCAACGGGGGGCGGGGAACACCGGGGAGCTGTTTTTT.

The chain links TRBV13 to TRBJ2-3, with TRBD1 identical over 9 bases. Looked up from germline, CDR1 is PRHDT and CDR2 is FYEKMQ (reference sequence). With 3 bases clipped from V and 2 bases from J, the junction kept 9 bases outside the gene matches. CDR3 length: 17 amino acids. The CDR3 sequence is CASSLLRTGDATDTQYF. The DNA of the CDR3 is TGTGCCAGCAGCTTGCTAAGGACAGGGGACGCCACAGATACGCAGTATTTT.

Written as DNA, the CDR3 is TGTGCCACCAGCAGAGTCCGACAGGGGTGGAACGAGCAGTACTTC. It codes for CATSRVRQGWNEQYF. The chain employs TRBV15 and TRBJ2-7; TRBD1 agrees at 8 bases. CDR1 is LNHNV, CDR2 YYDKDF, per germline (reference sequence). The CDR3 totals 15 residues. V gave up 1 base and J gave up 5 bases; unmatched junction bases: 7.

The rearrangement joins TRBV7-9 to TRBJ2-7; 14 bases fit TRBD2. With V trimmed by 2 bases and J by 6 bases, 6 bases remained unmatched. CDR3 size: 16 residues. CDR1 is SEHNR, CDR2 FQNEAQ, per germline (reference sequence). The CDR3 sequence is CASSLPGLAGVREQYF. The CDR3 nucleotides are TGTGCCAGCAGCTTACCGGGACTAGCGGGAGTTCGCGAGCAGTACTTC.

The gene calls are TRBV19 and TRBJ2-1, with 8 positions matching TRBD2. Germline-derived CDR1 and CDR2 are LNHDA and SQIVND (reference sequence). The length of the CDR3 is 16 residues. V was pared by 4 bases and J by 3 bases, with 8 bases of the junction left unmatched. The CDR3, as DNA: TGTGCCAGTAGTACCTATAGGACTAGCTTCTACAATGAGCAGTTCTTC. Translated, it gives CASSTYRTSFYNEQFF.

This clone was counted a single time. The V call is TRBV7-2, the J call TRBJ2-7, with 7 positions matching TRBD2. Trimming removed 1 base from V and 1 base from J; junction bases left unmatched: 4. The CDR3 extends over 15 amino acids. In germline, CDR1 is SGHTA, CDR2 FQGNSA. In DNA, the CDR3 is TGTGCCAGCAGCTTAGATGGGACTAATTCCTACGAGCAGTACTTC. Translating gives CASSLDGTNSYEQYF.

This clone was observed once. The chain links TRBV7-8 to TRBJ2-3; D perhaps matches TRBD2 (5 bases). The CDR3 loop spans 13 amino acids. Germline V lookup: CDR1 SGHVS, CDR2 FQNEAQ. V gave up 5 bases and J gave up 4 bases, with 10 bases separating them. The CDR3 reads CASSARGSDTQYF. CDR3 coding DNA: TGTGCCAGCAGCGCCCGGGGTTCAGATACGCAGTATTTT. The variable domain in full, with the rest retrieved from reference TRBV7-8 and TRBJ2-3, is GAGVSQSPRYKVAKRGQDVALRCDPISGHVSLFWYQQALGQGPEFLTYFQNEAQLDKSGLPSDRFFAERPEGSVSTLKIQRTQQEDSAVYLCASSARGSDTQYFGPGTRLTVL.

This clone was found once. Here the CDR3 DNA reads TGTGCCAGCAGTTACGGGGGGGGCAATCAGCCCCAGCATTTT. Encoded protein: CASSYGGGNQPQHF. The chain has TRBV6-6 and TRBJ1-5, with a possible D match to TRBD1 (5 bases). The CDR3 length is 14 residues. The germline V gene has CDR1 MNHNY and CDR2 SVGAGI (reference sequence). Trimming cost V 2 bases and J 2 bases, with 7 bases left between them.

This clone has a handful of counts. The chain joins TRBV29-1 to TRBJ2-7; D gene uncertain. Germline CDR1 and CDR2: SQVTM and ANQGSEA. The CDR3 sequence is 11 residues long. Deletions cut 4 bases from V and 2 bases from J, with 6 bases between. The CDR3 nucleotides read TGCAGCGTTGCACAGACCTACGAGCAGTACTTC. As protein: CSVAQTYEQYF.

V usage is TRBV6-6 and J usage is TRBJ1-6; D is possibly TRBD1 (6 bases). From germline, CDR1 is MNHNY and CDR2 SVGAGI (reference sequence). This CDR3 is 16 amino acids long. The V and J ends lost 4 bases and 10 bases respectively, with 20 bases between them. The CDR3 is CASSFSPTGNLSPLHF. The CDR3 DNA reads as TGTGCCAGCAGTTTTTCACCCACAGGGAATTTATCACCCCTCCACTTT.

This rearrangement joins TRBV18 to TRBJ1-1, with D perhaps matching TRBD1 (6 bases). V lost 5 bases, J lost 1 base, and 11 bases lay in between. The CDR3 runs to 14 residues. Germline lookup yields CDR1 KGHSH and CDR2 LQKENI. CDR3 residues: CASSAETGNTEAFF. The CDR3 DNA reads as TGTGCCAGCTCAGCAGAGACAGGGAACACTGAAGCTTTCTTT.

This clone turned up a few times. This sequence joins TRBV28 and TRBJ2-1; 9 nucleotides line up with TRBD2. The CDR3 covers 15 residues. The V gene's germline CDR1 is MDHEN and CDR2 SYDVKM. V lost 3 bases and J lost 5; bases outside the gene matches: 5. Here the CDR3 reads CASSLLAGSHNEQFF. The CDR3 nucleotides read TGTGCCAGCAGTTTGCTAGCGGGAAGTCACAATGAGCAGTTCTTC.

Only a few counts were recorded for this clone. V usage is TRBV14 and J usage is TRBJ1-1, with TRBD1 matching 7 bases. V shed 7 bases and J 3 bases; nucleotides not matched to a gene: 11. The CDR3 runs 15 residues. Germline lookup yields CDR1 SGHDN and CDR2 FVKESK. CDR3 coding DNA: TGTGCCAGCACCCCGGGCGACAGGGAGGACACTGAAGCTTTCTTT. Its translation is CASTPGDREDTEAFF.

V and J are TRBV10-3 and TRBJ2-1, with 9 bases lining up with TRBD2. The CDR3 covers 17 residues. Germline V gene data show CDR1 as ENHRY and CDR2 as SYGVKD. J lost 0 bases, V lost 10 bases, and 13 bases had no gene match. The CDR3: CATKLTSGSSSYNEQFF. In DNA form, the CDR3 reads TGTGCCACCAAACTCACTAGCGGGTCCTCCTCCTACAATGAGCAGTTCTTC.

The rearrangement uses TRBV27 and TRBJ1-2; 7 nucleotides match TRBD1. J gave up 1 base and V 6 bases, and 8 bases lay outside the gene matches. The CDR3 has 15 residues. Germline V gene lookup returns CDR1 MNHEY and CDR2 SMNVEV (reference sequence). The chain's CDR3 is CASSARDRDNYGYTF. Here the CDR3 DNA reads TGTGCCAGCAGCGCCCGGGACAGAGATAACTATGGCTACACCTTC.

This rearrangement joins TRBV6-1 to TRBJ1-5; D is unclear. Looked up from germline, CDR1 is MNHNS and CDR2 is SASEGT. The CDR3 runs to 13 residues. V lost 8 bases to trimming and J lost 3 bases, with 11 bases between them. CDR3 coding DNA: TGTGCCAGCCCTGGGCCCAACAATCAGCCCCAGCATTTT. This sequence encodes CASPGPNNQPQHF.

The chain is built from TRBV6-6 and TRBJ2-7, with a tentative D call TRBD1 (6 bases). CDR3 size: 15 residues. The ends were cut back, 6 bases at V and 3 bases at J, with 18 bases in the middle. Germline CDR1 is MNHNY and CDR2 is SVGAGI (reference sequence). CDR3 DNA sequence: TGTGCCAGCAGCCCCAGGGTCAAGGGGGACTACGAGCAGTACTTC. It yields the protein CASSPRVKGDYEQYF.

This clone was picked up one time. The chain combines TRBV19 with TRBJ2-1, with TRBD2 identical over 11 bases. V shed 9 bases, J shed 7 bases, and the junction held 20 bases outside the gene matches. From germline, CDR1 is LNHDA and CDR2 SQIVND (reference sequence). This CDR3 is built from 18 residues. This chain's CDR3 is CASRPGTSGRGMWNEQFF. CDR3 DNA sequence: TGTGCCAGCCGACCCGGGACTAGCGGCCGAGGCATGTGGAATGAGCAGTTCTTC.

The rearrangement joins TRBV7-6 to TRBJ1-4, with D hard to call. Looked up from germline, CDR1 is SGHVS and CDR2 is FNYEAQ. The CDR3 length is 16 residues. Trimming removed 1 base from V and 5 bases from J, with 14 bases in between. CDR3 amino acids: CASSLGPRVYNEKLFF. CDR3 nucleotide sequence: TGTGCCAGCAGCTTAGGCCCGCGGGTATACAATGAAAAACTGTTTTTT.

The chain recombines TRBV7-2 with TRBJ1-1; the D gene is possibly TRBD1 (5 bases). This CDR3 contains 14 residues. Trimming cost V 3 bases and J 0 bases, with 8 bases left between them. Germline V lookup: CDR1 SGHTA, CDR2 FQGNSA. The CDR3 sequence is CASSLMTVNTEAFF. CDR3 bases: TGTGCCAGCAGCTTGATGACAGTGAACACTGAAGCTTTCTTT.

The gene calls are TRBV4-2 and TRBJ2-3, with 8 bases that match TRBD2. Germline CDR1 is LGHNA and CDR2 is YNFKEQ. The length of the CDR3 is 16 residues. The ends lost 0 bases at V and 4 bases at J; junction bases unmatched: 6. The CDR3 coding sequence is TGTGCCAGCAGCCAAGAATCGGGGGGGCCTGCAGATACGCAGTATTTT. This codes for CASSQESGGPADTQYF.

The chain carries TRBV7-2 and TRBJ1-1; D gene uncertain. Trimming shortened V by 4 bases and J by 5 bases, and 8 bases separated the two germline ends. Germline loops: CDR1 SGHTA, CDR2 FQGNSA. The CDR3 sequence is 12 residues long. The CDR3 loop reads CASSSKRTEAFF. CDR3 coding DNA: TGTGCCAGCAGCTCTAAGAGGACTGAAGCTTTCTTT.

The chain has TRBV27 and TRBJ2-1; a weak D match, TRBD1 (6 bases). V lost 11 bases and J lost 5, with 25 bases in between. Germline CDR1 is MNHEY and CDR2 is SMNVEV (reference sequence). This CDR3 contains 16 residues. CDR3 amino acids: CAFHFTRTDVNNEQFF. The DNA for the CDR3 is TGTGCCTTCCACTTCACTCGGACAGATGTAAACAATGAGCAGTTCTTC.

V is TRBV6-1 and J is TRBJ2-7; 8 nucleotides align to TRBD1. J gave up 2 bases and V 1 base, and 4 bases lay outside the gene matches. CDR3 length: 15 residues. Germline CDR1 reads MNHNS; CDR2 reads SASEGT. The CDR3: CASSEGQGATYEQYF. CDR3 DNA sequence: TGTGCCAGCAGTGAAGGTCAGGGGGCCACCTACGAGCAGTACTTC.